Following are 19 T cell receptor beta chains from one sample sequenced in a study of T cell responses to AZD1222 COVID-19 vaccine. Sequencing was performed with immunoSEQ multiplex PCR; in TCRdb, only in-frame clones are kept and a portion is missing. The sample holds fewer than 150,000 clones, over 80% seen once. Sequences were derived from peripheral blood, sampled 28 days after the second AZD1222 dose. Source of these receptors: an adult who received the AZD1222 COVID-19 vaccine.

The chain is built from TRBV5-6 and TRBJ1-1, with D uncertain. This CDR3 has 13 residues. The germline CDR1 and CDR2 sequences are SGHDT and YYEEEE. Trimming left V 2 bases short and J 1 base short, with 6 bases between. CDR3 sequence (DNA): TGTGCCAGCAGCTTCGGGTCGAACACTGAAGCTTTCTTT. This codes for CASSFGSNTEAFF.

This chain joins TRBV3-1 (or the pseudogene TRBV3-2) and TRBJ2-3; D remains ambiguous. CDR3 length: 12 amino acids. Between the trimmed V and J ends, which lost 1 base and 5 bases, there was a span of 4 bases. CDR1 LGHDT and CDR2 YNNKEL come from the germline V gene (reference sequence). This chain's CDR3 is CASSQGGDTQYF. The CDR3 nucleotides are TGTGCCAGCAGCCAAGGGGGAGATACGCAGTATTTT.

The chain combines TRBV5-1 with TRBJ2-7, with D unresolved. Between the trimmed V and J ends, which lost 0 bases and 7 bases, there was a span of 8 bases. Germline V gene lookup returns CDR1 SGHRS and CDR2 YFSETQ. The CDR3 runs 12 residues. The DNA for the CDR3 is TGCGCCAGCAGCTTGGAAGGTCGGGAGCAGTACTTC. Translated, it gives CASSLEGREQYF.

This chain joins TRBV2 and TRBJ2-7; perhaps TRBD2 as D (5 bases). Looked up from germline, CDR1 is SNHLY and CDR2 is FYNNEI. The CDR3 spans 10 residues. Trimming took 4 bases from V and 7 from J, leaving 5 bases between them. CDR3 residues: CASSGGEQYF. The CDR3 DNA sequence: TGTGCCAGCAGTGGAGGGGAGCAGTACTTC.

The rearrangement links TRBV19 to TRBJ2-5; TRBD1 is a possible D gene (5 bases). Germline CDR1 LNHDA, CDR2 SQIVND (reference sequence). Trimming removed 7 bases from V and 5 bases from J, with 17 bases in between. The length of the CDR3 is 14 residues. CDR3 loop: CASMVDRFGETQYF. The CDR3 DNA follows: TGTGCCAGTATGGTCGACAGATTTGGGGAGACCCAGTACTTC.

The CDR3 spells CAIKSGVKNIQYF. The CDR3 nucleotides are TGTGCCATCAAGTCGGGCGTCAAAAACATTCAGTACTTC. The chain couples TRBV10-3 to TRBJ2-4, with D unresolved. Deletions cut 7 bases from V and 3 bases from J, with 10 bases between. CDR1 and CDR2 from the germline V gene are ENHRY and SYGVKD. The CDR3 has 13 amino acids.

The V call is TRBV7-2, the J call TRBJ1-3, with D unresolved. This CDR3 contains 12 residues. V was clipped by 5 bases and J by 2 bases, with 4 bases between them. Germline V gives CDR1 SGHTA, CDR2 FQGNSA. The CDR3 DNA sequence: TGTGCCAGCAGCCCCCCTGGAAACACCATATATTTT. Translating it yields CASSPPGNTIYF.

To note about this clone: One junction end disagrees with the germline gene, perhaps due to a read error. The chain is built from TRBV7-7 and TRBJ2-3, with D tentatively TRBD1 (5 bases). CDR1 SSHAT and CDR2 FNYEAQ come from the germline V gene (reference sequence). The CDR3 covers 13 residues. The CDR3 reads CASSLQGTDTQYF. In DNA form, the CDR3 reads TGTGCTAGCAGCTTACAGGGCACAGATACGCAGTATTTT.

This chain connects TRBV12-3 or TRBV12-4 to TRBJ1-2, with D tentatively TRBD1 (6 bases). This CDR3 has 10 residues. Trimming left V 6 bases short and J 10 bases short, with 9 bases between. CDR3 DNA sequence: TGTGCCAGCAGCGGGGGGGCCTACACCTTC. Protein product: CASSGGAYTF.

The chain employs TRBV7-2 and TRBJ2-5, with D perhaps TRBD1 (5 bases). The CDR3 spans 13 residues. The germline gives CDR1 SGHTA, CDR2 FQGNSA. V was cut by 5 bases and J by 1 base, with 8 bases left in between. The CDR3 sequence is CASSKDIQETQYF. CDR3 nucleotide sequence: TGTGCCAGCAGCAAGGACATCCAAGAGACCCAGTACTTC.

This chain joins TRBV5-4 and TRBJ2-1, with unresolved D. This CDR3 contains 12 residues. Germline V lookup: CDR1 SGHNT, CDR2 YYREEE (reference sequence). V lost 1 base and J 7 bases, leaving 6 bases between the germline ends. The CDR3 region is CASSLPRNEQFF. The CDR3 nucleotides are TGTGCCAGCAGCTTGCCTCGGAATGAGCAGTTCTTC.

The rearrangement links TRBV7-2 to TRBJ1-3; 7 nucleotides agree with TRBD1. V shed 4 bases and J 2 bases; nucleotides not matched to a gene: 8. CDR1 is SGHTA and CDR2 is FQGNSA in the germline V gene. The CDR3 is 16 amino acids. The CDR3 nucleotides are TGTGCCAGCAGCTCAGGCAGGGGGAAAGCTGGAAACACCATATATTTT. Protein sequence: CASSSGRGKAGNTIYF.

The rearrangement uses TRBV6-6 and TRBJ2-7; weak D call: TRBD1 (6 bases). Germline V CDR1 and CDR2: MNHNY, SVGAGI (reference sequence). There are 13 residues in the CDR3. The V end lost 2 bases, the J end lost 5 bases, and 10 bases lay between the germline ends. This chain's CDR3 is CASSYIRGNEQYF. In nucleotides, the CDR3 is TGTGCCAGCAGTTACATCAGGGGCAACGAGCAGTACTTC.

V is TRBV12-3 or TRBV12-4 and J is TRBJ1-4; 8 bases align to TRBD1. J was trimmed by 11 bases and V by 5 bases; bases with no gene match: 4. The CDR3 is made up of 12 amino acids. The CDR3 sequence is CASSPTGGKLFF. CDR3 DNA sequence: TGTGCCAGCAGTCCAACAGGGGGTAAACTGTTTTTT.

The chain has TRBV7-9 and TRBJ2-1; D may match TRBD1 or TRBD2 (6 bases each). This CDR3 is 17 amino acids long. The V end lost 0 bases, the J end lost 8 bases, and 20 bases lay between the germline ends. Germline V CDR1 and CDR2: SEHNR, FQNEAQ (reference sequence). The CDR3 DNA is TGTGCCAGCAGCTTAGCTTGGGGGGCCCCTGAAGGCGATGAGCAGTTCTTC. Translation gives CASSLAWGAPEGDEQFF.

The CDR3 spells CASSSDRTGGGETQYF. The DNA of the CDR3 is TGTGCCAGCAGCTCAGACCGGACAGGGGGCGGAGAGACCCAGTACTTC. The genes are TRBV7-9 and TRBJ2-5; TRBD1 agrees at 11 bases. V lost 4 bases to trimming and J lost 4 bases; unmatched junction nucleotides: 8. The CDR3 sequence is 16 residues long. From germline, CDR1 is SEHNR and CDR2 FQNEAQ (reference sequence).

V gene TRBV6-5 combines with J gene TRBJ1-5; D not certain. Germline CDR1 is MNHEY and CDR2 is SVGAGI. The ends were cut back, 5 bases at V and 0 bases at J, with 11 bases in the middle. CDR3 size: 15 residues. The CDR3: CASSPEPYSNQPQHF. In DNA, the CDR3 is TGTGCCAGCAGTCCCGAGCCCTATAGCAATCAGCCCCAGCATTTT.

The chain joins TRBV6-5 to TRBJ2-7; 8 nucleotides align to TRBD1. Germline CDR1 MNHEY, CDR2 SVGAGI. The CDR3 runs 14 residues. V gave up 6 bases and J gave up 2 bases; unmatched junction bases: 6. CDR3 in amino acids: CASRGQGYTYEQYF. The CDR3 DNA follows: TGTGCCAGCAGAGGACAGGGATATACCTACGAGCAGTACTTC.

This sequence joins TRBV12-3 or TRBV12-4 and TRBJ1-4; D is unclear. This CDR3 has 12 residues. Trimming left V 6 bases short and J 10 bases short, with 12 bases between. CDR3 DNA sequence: TGTGCCAGCAGCTCTGGTCGGTCAAAACTGTTTTTT. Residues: CASSSGRSKLFF.